A single sample is the source of the 19 T cell receptor beta chains below, sequenced in a study of CD8 T cells in ankylosing spondylitis. TCRdb redid the calling of the 5' RACE reads with MiXCR, one entry per CDR3 protein. There are roughly 68,000 distinct CDR3 sequences in the sample; about 6.2% occur only once, and roughly 5% lies in the top ten. Input material: synovial fluid, either unsorted or a sorted T cell fraction (not recorded which). The receptors come from a male donor with ankylosing spondylitis.

This clonotype has ten or more counts. This chain links TRBV29-1 with TRBJ1-1; tentatively, D is TRBD1 (5 bases). With 6 bases removed from V and 4 bases from J, the gap between germline ends came to 12 bases. The CDR3 covers 12 residues. Germline CDR1 and CDR2: SQVTM and ANQGSEA. The CDR3: CSVVGGSTEAFF. The CDR3 DNA follows: TGCAGCGTCGTCGGGGGAAGCACTGAAGCTTTCTTT.

In this sample, this clonotype turned up a few times. The junction does not match germline at one end; this may be a read error. The chain combines TRBV7-7 with TRBJ2-2; 7 positions match TRBD1. This CDR3 is 14 amino acids long. Germline CDR1 reads SSHAT; CDR2 reads FNYEAQ (reference sequence). CDR3 amino acids: CASSADRRTGELFF. As DNA, the CDR3 is TGTGCTAGCAGCGCGGACAGGCGCACCGGGGAGCTGTTTTTT.

This clonotype was observed many times. The chain carries TRBV5-1 and TRBJ1-5; D call uncertain. The CDR3 loop spans 15 amino acids. Germline-derived CDR1 and CDR2 are SGHRS and YFSETQ. V lost 0 bases to trimming and J lost 0 bases, with 7 bases between them. The CDR3 DNA follows: TGCGCCAGCAGCTTGGATGACGGTAGCAATCAGCCCCAGCATTTT. It encodes CASSLDDGSNQPQHF.

This clonotype was recorded at least ten times. The chain is built from TRBV5-6 and TRBJ1-1; D remains unclear. Germline assignment: CDR1 SGHDT and CDR2 YYEEEE. The CDR3 is 15 residues long. Deletions cut 0 bases from V and 5 bases from J, with 14 bases between. CDR3 sequence: CASSLAKLVGTEAFF. The CDR3 nucleotides are TGTGCCAGCAGCTTGGCCAAGCTCGTGGGGACTGAAGCTTTCTTT.

This clonotype was observed at least ten times. The rearrangement links TRBV28 to TRBJ1-2; D may be TRBD1 (5 bases). Per the germline V gene, CDR1 is MDHEN and CDR2 is SYDVKM. V was cut by 5 bases and J by 2 bases, with 12 bases left in between. This CDR3 has 14 residues. The CDR3, as DNA: TGTGCCAGCAGTCCCGGGACCCCGAACTATGGCTACACCTTC. Its protein is CASSPGTPNYGYTF.

This clonotype was counted at least ten times. This chain connects TRBV24-1 to TRBJ2-7; 9 bases match TRBD2. J was trimmed by 2 bases and V by 2 bases; bases with no gene match: 6. This CDR3 has 16 residues. CDR1 is KGHDR and CDR2 is SFDVKD in the germline V gene. The CDR3 loop is CATSDSTSGNPYEQYF. In nucleotides, the CDR3 is TGTGCCACCAGTGATTCGACTAGCGGCAATCCCTACGAGCAGTACTTC.

The chain employs TRBV5-1 and TRBJ2-2; no clear D gene. Per the germline V gene, CDR1 is SGHRS and CDR2 is YFSETQ. The CDR3 runs to 14 residues. V lost 10 bases and J lost 0, with 13 bases in between. CDR3 sequence: CASEAEPNTGELFF. The CDR3 nucleotides read TGCGCCTCCGAAGCAGAACCGAACACCGGGGAGCTGTTTTTT.

This chain connects TRBV3-1 to TRBJ2-7, with 7 positions matching TRBD1. This CDR3 region has 14 residues. After removal of 5 bases from V and 0 bases from J, the junction contained 4 bases not matched to a gene. CDR1 is LGHDT, CDR2 YNNKEL, per germline (reference sequence). The CDR3 loop reads CASSSDRFSYEQYF. Written as DNA, the CDR3 is TGTGCCAGCAGCTCGGACAGGTTCTCCTACGAGCAGTACTTC.

This clonotype was detected many times. The rearrangement links TRBV7-6 to TRBJ2-2, with 8 bases fitting TRBD1. Germline lookup yields CDR1 SGHVS and CDR2 FNYEAQ. This CDR3 is 15 amino acids long. V lost 5 bases to trimming and J lost 5 bases; unmatched junction nucleotides: 7. The CDR3 region is CASSRTGMGTGELFF. The CDR3 DNA reads TGTGCCAGCAGCCGGACAGGGATGGGTACCGGGGAGCTGTTTTTT.

The chain links TRBV2 to TRBJ2-1; no reliable D call. Germline-derived CDR1 and CDR2 are SNHLY and FYNNEI. This CDR3 spans 12 amino acids. V lost 8 bases and J lost 7, with 12 bases in between. The CDR3 protein is CASPGVGNEQFF. In nucleotides, the CDR3 is TGTGCCAGCCCGGGCGTCGGGAATGAGCAGTTCTTC.

Note on this clonotype: Given a much more abundant clone one base away, this may be a read error. This sequence joins TRBV20-1 and TRBJ2-5; the match to TRBD2 covers 7 bases. Germline CDR1 is DFQATT and CDR2 is SNEGSKA (reference sequence). The CDR3 contains 14 residues. V trimming: 0 bases; J trimming: 7 bases; junction bases outside the gene matches: 8. CDR3 sequence reads: CSARESGIEWTQYF. Written as DNA, the CDR3 is TGCAGTGCTAGAGAGAGCGGGATCGAGTGGACCCAGTACTTC.

Ten or more counts support this clonotype. The V and J genes are TRBV25-1 and TRBJ2-7; D gene uncertain. Germline V CDR1 and CDR2: MGHDK, SYGVNS. V was cut by 1 base and J by 6 bases, with 10 bases left in between. The CDR3 consists of 13 residues. CDR3 bases: TGTGCCAGCAGTGAATCCCCCACACGCGAGCAGTACTTC. Protein product: CASSESPTREQYF.

Many counts were recorded for this clonotype. This chain links TRBV5-5 with TRBJ2-7; 12 bases are shared with TRBD2. Germline CDR1 SGHKS, CDR2 YYEKEE (reference sequence). The CDR3 is 14 amino acids. V lost 3 bases to trimming and J lost 4 bases; unmatched junction nucleotides: 2. CDR3 nucleotide sequence: TGTGCCAGCAGCTCGACTAGCGGGAGATACGAGCAGTACTTC. Its protein product is CASSSTSGRYEQYF.

This clonotype has ten or more counts. The chain has TRBV18 and TRBJ1-1, with 7 bases fitting TRBD1. Germline CDR1 reads KGHSH; CDR2 reads LQKENI. Trimming cost V 4 bases and J 1 base; bases outside gene matches: 6. The CDR3 consists of 15 residues. Here the CDR3 reads CASSRDSTPNTEAFF. The CDR3 bases are TGTGCCAGCTCACGGGACAGTACTCCGAACACTGAAGCTTTCTTT.

This clonotype was seen many times. V gene TRBV28 combines with J gene TRBJ2-7; D may be TRBD2 (5 bases). Trimming cost V 5 bases and J 2 bases, with 16 bases left between them. CDR3 length equals 15 residues. Per germline, CDR1 MDHEN and CDR2 SYDVKM. CDR3 sequence (DNA): TGTGCCAGCAGTGCCCGCCAGCGGCCCCCCTACGAGCAGTACTTC. Its translation: CASSARQRPPYEQYF.

V and J are TRBV12-5 and TRBJ1-5; 8 nucleotides agree with TRBD1. Trimming removed 1 base from V and 0 bases from J; junction bases left unmatched: 2. The CDR3 sequence is 16 residues long. Germline loops: CDR1 LGHNT, CDR2 FRNRAP. In DNA form, the CDR3 reads TGTGCTAGTGGTTTGGGGACAGGGAATAGCAATCAGCCCCAGCATTTT. Protein product: CASGLGTGNSNQPQHF.

This clonotype was found many times. This chain joins TRBV12-3 or TRBV12-4 and TRBJ2-2; 8 positions agree with TRBD1. V shed 6 bases, J shed 7 bases, and the junction held 10 bases outside the gene matches. CDR3 size: 15 residues. Written as DNA, the CDR3 is TGTGCCAGCAGCATAGACAGGGGTGAGGGCGGGGAGCTGTTTTTT. It is translated as CASSIDRGEGGELFF.

This clonotype was detected only a few times. The rearrangement joins TRBV4-1 to TRBJ2-7; TRBD1 matches at 10 bases. Trimming took 3 bases from V and 5 from J; bases not matched to a gene: 7. This CDR3 has 15 residues. Germline loops: CDR1 MGHRA, CDR2 YSYEKL. This CDR3 reads CASSHPGQGSHEQYF. CDR3 nucleotides: TGCGCCAGCAGCCATCCGGGACAGGGGTCCCACGAGCAGTACTTC.

This clonotype was seen at least ten times. The gene calls are TRBV29-1 and TRBJ1-4; D is ambiguous. Germline V gene sequence: CDR1 SQVTM, CDR2 ANQGSEA. The CDR3 has 13 residues. V lost 3 bases to trimming and J lost 7 bases, with 12 bases between them. CDR3 amino acids: CSVELGVREKLFF. The CDR3 nucleotides read TGCAGCGTTGAGCTTGGCGTTCGTGAAAAACTGTTTTTT.